Below, 30 T cell receptor beta chains from the same sample are listed, as sequenced in a study of blood T cell repertoires in COVID-19. Clones were read by immunoSEQ multiplex PCR, and TCRdb kept only the in-frame ones, dropping some. Of 72,000 or so clones in the sample, roughly 86% were seen once. The sequenced material came from peripheral blood. The receptors here all came from a woman aged 60-70 years with acute or convalescent COVID-19.

V usage is TRBV9 and J usage is TRBJ2-4; D perhaps matches TRBD1 (6 bases). V was clipped by 1 base and J by 8 bases, with 7 bases between them. The germline V gene encodes CDR1 SGDLS and CDR2 YYNGEE. The CDR3 contains 12 residues. As DNA, the CDR3 is TGTGCCAGCAGCGTATCAGGGGACATTCAGTACTTC. Translated: CASSVSGDIQYF.

The gene calls are TRBV5-1 and TRBJ1-2, with 9 bases fitting TRBD1. The V segment lost 3 bases and the J segment 4 bases; nucleotides outside the gene matches: 10. This CDR3 is built from 16 residues. The germline CDR1 and CDR2 sequences are SGHRS and YFSETQ. CDR3 DNA: TGCGCCAGCAGCTGGACACAGGGGGCGTTCGGCTATGGCTACACCTTC. It is translated as CASSWTQGAFGYGYTF. Supplemented by reference TRBV5-1 and TRBJ1-2, the full variable domain reads KAGVTQTPRYLIKTRGQQVTLSCSPISGHRSVSWYQQTPGQGLQFLFEYFSETQRNKGNFPGRFSGRQFSNSRSEMNVSTLELGDSALYLCASSWTQGAFGYGYTFGSGTRLTVV.

The genes are TRBV7-3 and TRBJ2-3; 15 nucleotides agree with TRBD2. CDR1 SGHTA and CDR2 FQGTGA come from the germline V gene. Trimming at V came to 2 bases and at J to 4 bases, leaving 1 base not matched to a gene. This CDR3 is 16 amino acids long. CDR3 DNA sequence: TGTGCCAGCAGCTTAGGACTAGCGGGGGGGTCAGATACGCAGTATTTT. Translated: CASSLGLAGGSDTQYF.

The chain links TRBV6-5 to TRBJ2-2, with no clear D. Trimming removed 0 bases from V and 4 bases from J, with 3 bases in between. The CDR3 length is 13 residues. From germline, CDR1 is MNHEY and CDR2 SVGAGI. DNA for the CDR3: TGTGCCAGCAGTTACTCTATCACCGGGGAGCTGTTTTTT. Translated: CASSYSITGELFF.

The chain recombines TRBV2 with TRBJ1-6; 8 bases fit TRBD1. This CDR3 spans 16 amino acids. V lost 7 bases to trimming and J lost 3 bases; unmatched junction nucleotides: 8. Germline lookup yields CDR1 SNHLY and CDR2 FYNNEI. The CDR3: CASNLDREGYNSPLHF. CDR3 nucleotide sequence: TGTGCCAGCAACCTGGACAGGGAAGGCTATAATTCACCCCTCCACTTT.

The chain links TRBV11-2 to TRBJ1-1, with D maybe TRBD1 (5 bases). The CDR3 is 13 residues long. CDR1 is SGHAT and CDR2 is FQNNGV in the germline V gene. V was shortened by 7 bases and J by 1 base, with 10 bases between the two germline ends. The CDR3 DNA reads TGTGCCAGCACCAAAGACAGGAACACTGAAGCTTTCTTT. As protein: CASTKDRNTEAFF.

The chain employs TRBV5-1 and TRBJ1-1; no clear D. Germline V CDR1 and CDR2: SGHRS, YFSETQ. The CDR3 contains 12 residues. Trimming took off 4 bases at V and 2 bases at J, with 6 bases between the two ends. The CDR3 region has the DNA TGCGCCAGCAGCGCGAGAAACACTGAAGCTTTCTTT. Its protein product is CASSARNTEAFF.

The rearrangement links TRBV5-8 to TRBJ2-7; possible D gene TRBD2, 5 bases. V gave up 0 bases and J gave up 7 bases, with 11 bases separating them. This CDR3 is 13 amino acids long. Looked up from germline, CDR1 is SGHTS and CDR2 is YDEGEE. In nucleotides, the CDR3 is TGTGCCAGCAGCTTGGACGGGCCGGGGGAGCAGTACTTC. Translation gives CASSLDGPGEQYF.

This clone was detected only once. The gene calls are TRBV5-1 and TRBJ2-7; TRBD2 is a possible D gene (5 bases). CDR3 length equals 11 residues. The V gene's germline CDR1 is SGHRS and CDR2 YFSETQ. CDR3 amino acids: CVTKGAYEQYF. DNA for the CDR3: TGCGTTACCAAGGGAGCCTACGAGCAGTACTTC.

The chain employs TRBV4-1 and TRBJ1-3, with D possibly matching TRBD1 (5 bases). There are 17 residues in the CDR3. The germline CDR1 and CDR2 sequences are MGHRA and YSYEKL. Between the trimmed V and J ends, which lost 0 bases and 0 bases, there was a span of 12 bases. The CDR3 sequence: CASSQEGTTNSGNTIYF. CDR3 nucleotides: TGCGCCAGCAGCCAAGAAGGGACTACAAACTCTGGAAACACCATATATTTT.

The rearrangement links TRBV19 to TRBJ1-1; possible D gene TRBD1, 5 bases. V was cut by 3 bases and J by 1 base, with 15 bases left in between. CDR3 length equals 16 residues. Looked up from germline, CDR1 is LNHDA and CDR2 is SQIVND (reference sequence). DNA for the CDR3: TGTGCCAGTAGTATGGGAGGAGGGAGGGGGAACACTGAAGCTTTCTTT. The encoded protein is CASSMGGGRGNTEAFF.

The V and J genes are TRBV10-3 and TRBJ2-5; TRBD2 matches 16 bases. V trimming: 5 bases; J trimming: 4 bases; junction bases outside the gene matches: 7. Germline loops: CDR1 ENHRY, CDR2 SYGVKD. The CDR3 covers 17 residues. The chain's CDR3 is CAISSGTSGGGPETQYF. CDR3 sequence (DNA): TGTGCCATCAGTTCCGGGACTAGCGGGGGGGGCCCAGAGACCCAGTACTTC.

This chain joins TRBV5-1 and TRBJ1-1; D perhaps matches TRBD1 (5 bases). The ends were cut back, 4 bases at V and 3 bases at J, with 13 bases in the middle. The CDR3 runs to 14 residues. In germline, CDR1 is SGHRS, CDR2 YFSETQ. The CDR3 DNA reads as TGCGCCAGCAGCACCGACAGTTCGGACACTGAAGCTTTCTTT. Encoded protein: CASSTDSSDTEAFF. Based on the CDR3 plus reference TRBV5-1 and TRBJ1-1, the full variable domain is KAGVTQTPRYLIKTRGQQVTLSCSPISGHRSVSWYQQTPGQGLQFLFEYFSETQRNKGNFPGRFSGRQFSNSRSEMNVSTLELGDSALYLCASSTDSSDTEAFFGQGTRLTVV.

This clone was recorded a few times. The rearrangement links TRBV23-1 to TRBJ1-2, with TRBD1 matching over 7 bases. TRBV23-1 is annotated as an ORF whose role is uncertain. The CDR3 runs to 17 residues. V shed 3 bases and J 6 bases; nucleotides not matched to a gene: 16. The CDR3 bases are TGCGCCAGCAGTCAGCCAACCGGACAGGTCGGGGAGGATGGCTACACCTTC. Translated, it gives CASSQPTGQVGEDGYTF.

V gene TRBV11-1 combines with J gene TRBJ2-7; the match to TRBD2 covers 8 bases. Germline V gene sequence: CDR1 SGHAT, CDR2 FQDESV (reference sequence). The CDR3 has 14 residues. J was trimmed by 2 bases and V by 2 bases; bases with no gene match: 2. Written as DNA, the CDR3 is TGTGCCAGCAGCTTAACTAGCGGCACCTACGAGCAGTACTTC. It encodes CASSLTSGTYEQYF.

The chain joins TRBV27 to TRBJ2-1; TRBD1 aligns across 10 bases. The CDR3 covers 16 residues. CDR1 and CDR2 from the germline V gene are MNHEY and SMNVEV (reference sequence). After removal of 1 base from V and 1 base from J, the junction contained 1 base not matched to a gene. CDR3 nucleotides: TGTGCCAGCAGTTTATGGGGACAGGGGTCCTACAATGAGCAGTTCTTC. It translates to CASSLWGQGSYNEQFF.

The chain couples TRBV7-3 to TRBJ2-3, with a possible D match to TRBD1 (5 bases). The V end lost 5 bases, the J end lost 6 bases, and 18 bases lay between the germline ends. CDR3 size: 15 residues. Germline V CDR1 and CDR2: SGHTA, FQGTGA. CDR3 nucleotides: TGTGCCAGCAGCCTGGGGCAGGTAGGGGTCGATACGCAGTATTTT. This sequence encodes CASSLGQVGVDTQYF.

Here the CDR3 DNA reads TGTGCCAGCAGTTTCATCGGGAATGAGCAGTTCTTC. It yields the protein CASSFIGNEQFF. V is TRBV12-3 or TRBV12-4 and J is TRBJ2-1; no definite D call. This CDR3 spans 12 amino acids. V lost 3 bases and J 7 bases, leaving 7 bases between the germline ends.

The chain recombines TRBV4-1 with TRBJ2-1, with 7 positions matching TRBD1. The CDR3 is 15 amino acids. The junction had 8 bases not matched to a gene; V was cut back by 3 bases and J by 6 bases. The germline CDR1 and CDR2 sequences are MGHRA and YSYEKL. The CDR3 sequence is CASSHTGEAGNEQFF. The CDR3 DNA reads as TGCGCCAGCAGCCACACAGGGGAAGCCGGCAATGAGCAGTTCTTC.

The chain is built from TRBV5-4 and TRBJ2-5; tentatively, D is TRBD2 (5 bases). The CDR3 is 15 amino acids. V was trimmed by 3 bases and J by 5 bases, leaving 17 bases between them. Germline-derived CDR1 and CDR2 are SGHNT and YYREEE (reference sequence). CDR3 in DNA: TGTGCCAGCAGCTCCCAAAAGGCTAGCTGGGAGACCCAGTACTTC. Translation: CASSSQKASWETQYF.

The chain couples TRBV6-5 to TRBJ2-5; D is unclear. Trimming removed 0 bases at V and 4 bases at J, with 15 bases between. The CDR3 has 16 amino acids. Germline-derived CDR1 and CDR2 are MNHEY and SVGAGI. CDR3 sequence: CASSYSRIPVGETQYF. The CDR3 region has the DNA TGTGCCAGCAGTTACTCGAGGATCCCAGTGGGAGAGACCCAGTACTTC.

V is TRBV6-5 and J is TRBJ1-1, with D possibly matching TRBD1 (5 bases). Germline lookup yields CDR1 MNHEY and CDR2 SVGAGI. The germline V and J ends were trimmed by 0 bases and 3 bases, with 11 bases remaining between them. CDR3 size: 15 residues. CDR3 nucleotides: TGTGCCAGCAGTTACTCGAGACAGCAATACACTGAAGCTTTCTTT. Protein product: CASSYSRQQYTEAFF.

This clone has only one observation. The chain joins TRBV5-1 to TRBJ2-3, with D unclear. The germline V gene encodes CDR1 SGHRS and CDR2 YFSETQ. The CDR3 is 13 amino acids. With 4 bases removed from V and 0 bases from J, the gap between germline ends came to 6 bases. CDR3 coding DNA: TGCGCCAGCAGCGGGCTCAGCACAGATACGCAGTATTTT. Encoded protein: CASSGLSTDTQYF. Drawing the rest from reference TRBV5-1 and TRBJ2-3, the complete variable domain is KAGVTQTPRYLIKTRGQQVTLSCSPISGHRSVSWYQQTPGQGLQFLFEYFSETQRNKGNFPGRFSGRQFSNSRSEMNVSTLELGDSALYLCASSGLSTDTQYFGPGTRLTVL.

This clone turned up a few times. DNA for the CDR3: TGTGCCAGCAGCCAAGACTTGGGCGCGTGGCCCCAGCATTTT. It specifies CASSQDLGAWPQHF. J is TRBJ1-5 and V is TRBV4-2; D is unresolved. The CDR3 extends over 14 amino acids. Germline-derived CDR1 and CDR2 are LGHNA and YNFKEQ. V was trimmed by 0 bases and J by 9 bases, leaving 12 bases between them.

The rearrangement links TRBV5-1 to TRBJ2-7, with D maybe TRBD1 (6 bases). The CDR3 loop spans 13 amino acids. Germline V CDR1 and CDR2: SGHRS, YFSETQ. Trimming pared 1 base from V and 10 bases from J, leaving 15 bases between. CDR3 nucleotides: TGCGCCAGCAGCTTGTTGACAGGTTATTTTCAGTACTTC. Translating it yields CASSLLTGYFQYF.

CDR3 residues: CASSLRTGNQNEQFF. DNA of the CDR3: TGTGCCAGCAGCTTAAGGACAGGGAACCAGAATGAGCAGTTCTTC. This chain joins TRBV7-2 and TRBJ2-1; 8 nucleotides match TRBD1. Unmatched junction bases numbered 7, after V lost 2 bases and J lost 7 bases. The germline V gene has CDR1 SGHTA and CDR2 FQGNSA. The CDR3 contains 15 residues.

With respect to this clone: A junction boundary mismatches the germline segment, possibly from a read error. The rearrangement joins TRBV2 to TRBJ2-5; 8 bases align to TRBD2. This CDR3 comprises 18 residues. The germline CDR1 and CDR2 sequences are SNHLY and FYNNEI. The CDR3 DNA follows: TGTGCCAGCAGCGAAGCCCCGATAGCGGGGACTCTCCAAGAGACCCAGTACTTC. Translated, it gives CASSEAPIAGTLQETQYF. The full variable domain, rest sourced from reference TRBV2 and TRBJ2-5, is EPEVTQTPSHQVTQMGQEVILRCVPISNHLYFYWYRQILGQKVEFLVSFYNNEISEKSEIFDDQFSVERPDGSNFTLKIRSTKLEDSAMYFCASSEAPIAGTLQETQYFGPGTRLLVL.

The V call is TRBV14, the J call TRBJ1-1, with D unresolved. CDR1 is SGHDN and CDR2 is FVKESK in the germline V gene. Trimming removed 2 bases at V and 7 bases at J, with 5 bases between. This CDR3 region has 11 residues. The CDR3 region is CASSQWSEAFF. For the CDR3, the DNA is TGTGCCAGCAGCCAATGGAGTGAAGCTTTCTTT.

The DNA for the CDR3 is TGCAGTGCTGGGGACAGGGGGCTGGCTTTCTTT. This gives the protein CSAGDRGLAFF. The rearrangement links TRBV20-1 to TRBJ1-1; 12 positions agree with TRBD1. The length of the CDR3 is 11 residues. The V gene end was trimmed by 5 bases and the J gene end by 11 bases; junction bases not matched to a gene: 3. Germline-derived CDR1 and CDR2 are DFQATT and SNEGSKA (reference sequence).

This chain links TRBV20-1 with TRBJ1-1; no clear D gene. CDR1 and CDR2 from the germline V gene are DFQATT and SNEGSKA (reference sequence). The CDR3 runs to 10 residues. V dropped 2 bases and J dropped 14 bases, with 12 bases sitting between them. The CDR3 loop reads CSARQVEDFF. The DNA for the CDR3 is TGCAGTGCTAGACAGGTGGAAGACTTCTTT.